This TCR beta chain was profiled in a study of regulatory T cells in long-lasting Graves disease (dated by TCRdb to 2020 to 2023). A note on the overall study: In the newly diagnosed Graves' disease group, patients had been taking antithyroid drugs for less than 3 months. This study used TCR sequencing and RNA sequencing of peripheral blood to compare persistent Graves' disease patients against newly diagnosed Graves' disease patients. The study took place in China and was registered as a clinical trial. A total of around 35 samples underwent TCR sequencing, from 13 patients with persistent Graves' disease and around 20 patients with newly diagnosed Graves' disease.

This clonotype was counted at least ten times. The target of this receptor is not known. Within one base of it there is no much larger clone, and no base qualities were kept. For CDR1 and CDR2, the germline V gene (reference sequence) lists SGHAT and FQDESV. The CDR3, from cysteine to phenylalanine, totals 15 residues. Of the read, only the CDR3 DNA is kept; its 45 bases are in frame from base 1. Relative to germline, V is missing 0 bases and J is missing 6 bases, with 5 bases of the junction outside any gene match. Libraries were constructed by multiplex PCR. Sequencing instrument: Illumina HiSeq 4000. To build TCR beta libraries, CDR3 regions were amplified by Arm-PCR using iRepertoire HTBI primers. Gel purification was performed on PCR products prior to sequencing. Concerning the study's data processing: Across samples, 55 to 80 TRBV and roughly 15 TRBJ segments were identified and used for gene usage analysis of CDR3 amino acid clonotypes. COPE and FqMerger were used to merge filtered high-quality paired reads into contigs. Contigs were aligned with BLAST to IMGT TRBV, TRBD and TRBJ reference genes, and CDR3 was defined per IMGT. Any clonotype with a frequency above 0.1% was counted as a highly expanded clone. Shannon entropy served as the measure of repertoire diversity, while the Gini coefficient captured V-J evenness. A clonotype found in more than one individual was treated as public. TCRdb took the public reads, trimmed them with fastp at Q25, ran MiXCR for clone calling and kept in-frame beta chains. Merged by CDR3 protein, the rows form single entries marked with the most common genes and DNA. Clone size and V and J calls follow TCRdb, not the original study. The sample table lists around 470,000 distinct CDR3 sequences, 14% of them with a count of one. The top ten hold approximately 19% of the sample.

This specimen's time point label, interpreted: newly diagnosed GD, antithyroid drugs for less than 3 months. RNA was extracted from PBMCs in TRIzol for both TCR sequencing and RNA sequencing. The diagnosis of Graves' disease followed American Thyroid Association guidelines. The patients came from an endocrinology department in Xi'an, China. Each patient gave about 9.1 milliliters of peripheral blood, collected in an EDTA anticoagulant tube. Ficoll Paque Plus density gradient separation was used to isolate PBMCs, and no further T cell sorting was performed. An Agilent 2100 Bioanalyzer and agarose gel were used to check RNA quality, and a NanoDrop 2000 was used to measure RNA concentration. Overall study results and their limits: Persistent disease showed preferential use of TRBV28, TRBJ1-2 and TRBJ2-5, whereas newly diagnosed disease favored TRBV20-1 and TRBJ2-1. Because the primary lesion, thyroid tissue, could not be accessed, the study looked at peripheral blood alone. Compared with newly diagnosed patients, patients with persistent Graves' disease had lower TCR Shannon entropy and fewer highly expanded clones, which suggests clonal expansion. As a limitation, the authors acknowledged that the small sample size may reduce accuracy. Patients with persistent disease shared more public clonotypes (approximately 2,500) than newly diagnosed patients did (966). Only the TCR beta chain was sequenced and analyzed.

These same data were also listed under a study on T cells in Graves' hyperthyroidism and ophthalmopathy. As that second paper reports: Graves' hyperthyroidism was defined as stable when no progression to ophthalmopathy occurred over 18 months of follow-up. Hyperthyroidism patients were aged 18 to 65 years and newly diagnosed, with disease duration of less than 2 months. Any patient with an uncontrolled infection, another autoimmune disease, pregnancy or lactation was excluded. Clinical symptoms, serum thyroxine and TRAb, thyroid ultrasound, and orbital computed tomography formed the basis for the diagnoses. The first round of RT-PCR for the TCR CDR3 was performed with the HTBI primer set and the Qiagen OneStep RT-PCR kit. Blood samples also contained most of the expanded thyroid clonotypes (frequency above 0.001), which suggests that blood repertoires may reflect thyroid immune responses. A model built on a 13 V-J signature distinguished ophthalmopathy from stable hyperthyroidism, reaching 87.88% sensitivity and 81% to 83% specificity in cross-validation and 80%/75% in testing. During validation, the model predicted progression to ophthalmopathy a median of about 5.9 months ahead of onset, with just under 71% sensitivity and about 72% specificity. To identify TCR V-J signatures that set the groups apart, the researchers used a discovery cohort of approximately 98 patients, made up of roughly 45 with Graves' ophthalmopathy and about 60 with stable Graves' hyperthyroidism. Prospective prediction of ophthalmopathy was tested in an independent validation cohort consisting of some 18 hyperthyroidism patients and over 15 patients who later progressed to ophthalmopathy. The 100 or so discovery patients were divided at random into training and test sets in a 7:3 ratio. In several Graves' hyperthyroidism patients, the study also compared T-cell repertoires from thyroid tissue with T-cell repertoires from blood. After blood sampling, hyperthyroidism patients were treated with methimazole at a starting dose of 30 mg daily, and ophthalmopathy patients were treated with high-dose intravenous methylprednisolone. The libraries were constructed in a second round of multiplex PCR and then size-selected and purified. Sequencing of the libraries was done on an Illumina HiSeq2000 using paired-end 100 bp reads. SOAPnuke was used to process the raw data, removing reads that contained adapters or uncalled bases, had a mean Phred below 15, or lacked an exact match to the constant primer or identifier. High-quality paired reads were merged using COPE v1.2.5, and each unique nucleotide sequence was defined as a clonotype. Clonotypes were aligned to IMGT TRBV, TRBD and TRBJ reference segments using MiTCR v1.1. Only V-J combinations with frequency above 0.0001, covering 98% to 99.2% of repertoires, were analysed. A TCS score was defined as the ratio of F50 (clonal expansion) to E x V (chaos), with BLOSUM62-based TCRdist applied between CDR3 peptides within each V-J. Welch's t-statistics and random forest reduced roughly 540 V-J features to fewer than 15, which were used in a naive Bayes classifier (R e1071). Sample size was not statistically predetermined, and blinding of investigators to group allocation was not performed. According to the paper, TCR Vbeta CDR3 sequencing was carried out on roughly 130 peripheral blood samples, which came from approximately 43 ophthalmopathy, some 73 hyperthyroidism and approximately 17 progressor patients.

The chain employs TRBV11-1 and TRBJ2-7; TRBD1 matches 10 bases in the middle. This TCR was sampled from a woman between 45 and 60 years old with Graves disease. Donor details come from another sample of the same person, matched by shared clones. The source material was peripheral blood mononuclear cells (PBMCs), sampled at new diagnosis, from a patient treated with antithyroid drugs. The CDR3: CASSLATGTGVEQYF. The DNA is TGTGCCAGCAGCTTAGCTACCGGGACAGGGGTCGAGCAGTACTTC. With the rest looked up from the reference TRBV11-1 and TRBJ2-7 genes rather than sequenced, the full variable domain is EAEVAQSPRYKITEKSQAVAFWCDPISGHATLYWYRQILGQGPELLVQFQDESVVDDSQLPKDRFSAERLKGVDSTLKIQPAELGDSAMYLCASSLATGTGVEQYFGPGTRLTVT.